This TCR beta chain came from a study of CD8+ T cells in alopecia areata. Following extraction, RNA underwent reverse transcription to cDNA, which served as the sequencing template. Profiled with immunoSEQ multiplex PCR; TCRdb holds only in-frame clones, not every one. Among around 140,000 clones listed, around 51% were seen once. The sequenced sample was CD4+ T cells sorted from blood, obtained at week 0. The sequence derives from a human donor with alopecia areata.

The CDR3 spells CAWSVYWNYGYTF. As DNA, the CDR3 is TGTGCCTGGAGTGTTTACTGGAACTATGGCTACACCTTC. The rearrangement joins TRBV30 to TRBJ1-2; D gene uncertain. In germline, CDR1 is GTSNPN, CDR2 SVGIG (reference sequence). The CDR3 loop spans 13 amino acids. V was clipped by 0 bases and J by 2 bases, with 7 bases between them.